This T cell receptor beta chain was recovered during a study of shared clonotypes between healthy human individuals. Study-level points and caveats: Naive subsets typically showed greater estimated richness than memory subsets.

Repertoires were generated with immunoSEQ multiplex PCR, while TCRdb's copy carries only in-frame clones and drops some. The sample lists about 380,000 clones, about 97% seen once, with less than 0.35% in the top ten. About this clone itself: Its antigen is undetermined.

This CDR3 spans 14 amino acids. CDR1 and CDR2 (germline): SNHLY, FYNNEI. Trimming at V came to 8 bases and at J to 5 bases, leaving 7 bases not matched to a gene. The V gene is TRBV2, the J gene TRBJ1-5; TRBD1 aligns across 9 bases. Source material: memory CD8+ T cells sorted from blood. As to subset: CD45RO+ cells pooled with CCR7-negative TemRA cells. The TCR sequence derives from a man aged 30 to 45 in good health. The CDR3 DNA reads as TGTGCCAGCGAGAGCGGGACAGGGCATCAGCCCCAGCATTTT. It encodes CASESGTGHQPQHF.